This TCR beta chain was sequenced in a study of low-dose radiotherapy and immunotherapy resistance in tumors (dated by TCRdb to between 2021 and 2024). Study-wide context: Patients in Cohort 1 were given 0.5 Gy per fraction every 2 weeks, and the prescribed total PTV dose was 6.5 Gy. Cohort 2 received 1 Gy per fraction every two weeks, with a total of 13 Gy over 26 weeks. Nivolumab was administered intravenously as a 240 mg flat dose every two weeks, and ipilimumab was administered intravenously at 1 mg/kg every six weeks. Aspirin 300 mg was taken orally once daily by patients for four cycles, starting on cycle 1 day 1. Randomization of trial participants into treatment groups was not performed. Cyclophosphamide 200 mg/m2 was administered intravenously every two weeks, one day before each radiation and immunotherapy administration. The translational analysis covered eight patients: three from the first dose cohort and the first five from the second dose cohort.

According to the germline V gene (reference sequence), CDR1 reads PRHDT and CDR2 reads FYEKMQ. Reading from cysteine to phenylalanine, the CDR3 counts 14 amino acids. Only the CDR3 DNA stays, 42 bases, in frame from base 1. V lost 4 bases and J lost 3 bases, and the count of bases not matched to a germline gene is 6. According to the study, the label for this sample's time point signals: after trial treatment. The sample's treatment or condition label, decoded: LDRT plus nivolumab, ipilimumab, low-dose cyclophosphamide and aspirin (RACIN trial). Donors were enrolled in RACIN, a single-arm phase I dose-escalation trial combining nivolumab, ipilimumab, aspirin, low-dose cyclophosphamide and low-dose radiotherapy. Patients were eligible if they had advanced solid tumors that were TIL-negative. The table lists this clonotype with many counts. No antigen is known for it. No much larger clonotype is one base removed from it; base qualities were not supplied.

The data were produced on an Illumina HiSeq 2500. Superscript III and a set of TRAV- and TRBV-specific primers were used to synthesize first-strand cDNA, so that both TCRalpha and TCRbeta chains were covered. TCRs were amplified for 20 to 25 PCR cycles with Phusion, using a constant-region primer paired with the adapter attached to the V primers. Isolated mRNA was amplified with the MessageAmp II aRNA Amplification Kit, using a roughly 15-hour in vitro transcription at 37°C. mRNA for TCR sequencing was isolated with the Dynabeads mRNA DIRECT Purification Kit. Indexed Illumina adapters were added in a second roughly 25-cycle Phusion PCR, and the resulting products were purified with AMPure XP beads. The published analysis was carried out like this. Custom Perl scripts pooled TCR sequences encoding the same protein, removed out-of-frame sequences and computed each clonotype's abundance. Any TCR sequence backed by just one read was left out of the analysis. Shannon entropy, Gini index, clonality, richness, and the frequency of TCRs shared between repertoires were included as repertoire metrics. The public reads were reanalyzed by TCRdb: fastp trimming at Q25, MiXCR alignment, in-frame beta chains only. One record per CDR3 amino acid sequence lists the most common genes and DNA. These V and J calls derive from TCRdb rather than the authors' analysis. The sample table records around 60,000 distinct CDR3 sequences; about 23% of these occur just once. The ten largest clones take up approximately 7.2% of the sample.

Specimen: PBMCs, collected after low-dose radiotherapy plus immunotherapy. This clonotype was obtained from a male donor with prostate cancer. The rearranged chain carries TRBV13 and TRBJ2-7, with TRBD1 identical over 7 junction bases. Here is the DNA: TGTGCCAGCAGCTCTTCCCGGGACAGCTACGAGCAGTACTTC. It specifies CASSSSRDSYEQYF.